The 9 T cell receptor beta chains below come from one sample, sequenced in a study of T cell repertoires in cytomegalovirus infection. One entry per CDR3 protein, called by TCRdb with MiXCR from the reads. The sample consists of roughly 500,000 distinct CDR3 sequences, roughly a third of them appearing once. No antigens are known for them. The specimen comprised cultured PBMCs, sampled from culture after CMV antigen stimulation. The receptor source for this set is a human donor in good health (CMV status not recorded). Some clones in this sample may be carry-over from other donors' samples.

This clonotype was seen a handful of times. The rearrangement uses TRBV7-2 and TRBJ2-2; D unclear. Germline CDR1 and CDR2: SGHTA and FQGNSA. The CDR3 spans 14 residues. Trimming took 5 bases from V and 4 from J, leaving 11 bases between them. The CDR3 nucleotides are TGTGCCAGCAGCCCCAGACGACTCACCGGGGAGCTGTTTTTT. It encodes CASSPRRLTGELFF.

CDR3 DNA sequence: TGTGCCATCAGTGAGTCGGGACAGCTTTATCAGCCCCAGCATTTT. Its translation is CAISESGQLYQPQHF. The chain recombines TRBV10-3 with TRBJ1-5; 7 nucleotides match TRBD1. Unmatched junction bases numbered 4, after V lost 0 bases and J lost 5 bases. The germline V gene has CDR1 ENHRY and CDR2 SYGVKD. The CDR3 consists of 15 residues.

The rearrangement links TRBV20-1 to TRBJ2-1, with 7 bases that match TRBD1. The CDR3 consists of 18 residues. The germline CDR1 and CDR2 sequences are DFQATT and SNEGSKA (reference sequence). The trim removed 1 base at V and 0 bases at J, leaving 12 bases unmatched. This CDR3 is CSARAATGAVHSYNEQFF. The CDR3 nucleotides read TGCAGTGCTAGAGCGGCTACAGGGGCTGTCCACTCCTACAATGAGCAGTTCTTC.

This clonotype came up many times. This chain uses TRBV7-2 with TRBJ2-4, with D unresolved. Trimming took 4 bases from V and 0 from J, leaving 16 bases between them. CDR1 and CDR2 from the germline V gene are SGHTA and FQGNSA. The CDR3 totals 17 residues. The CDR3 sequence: CASSSRVENLAKNIQYF. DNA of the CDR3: TGTGCCAGCAGCTCTCGGGTTGAAAATCTAGCCAAAAACATTCAGTACTTC.

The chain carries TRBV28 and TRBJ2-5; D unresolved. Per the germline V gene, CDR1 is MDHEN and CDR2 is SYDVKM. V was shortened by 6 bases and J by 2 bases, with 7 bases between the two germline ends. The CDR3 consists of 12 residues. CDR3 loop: CASRASQETQYF. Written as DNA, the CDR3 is TGTGCCAGCAGGGCATCACAAGAGACCCAGTACTTC.

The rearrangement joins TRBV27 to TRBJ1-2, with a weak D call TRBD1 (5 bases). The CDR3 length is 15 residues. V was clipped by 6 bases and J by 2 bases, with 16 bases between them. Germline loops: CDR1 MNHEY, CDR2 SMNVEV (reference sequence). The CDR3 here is CASRPLGTVNYGYTF. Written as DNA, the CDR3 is TGTGCCAGCAGACCCCTCGGGACGGTGAACTATGGCTACACCTTC.

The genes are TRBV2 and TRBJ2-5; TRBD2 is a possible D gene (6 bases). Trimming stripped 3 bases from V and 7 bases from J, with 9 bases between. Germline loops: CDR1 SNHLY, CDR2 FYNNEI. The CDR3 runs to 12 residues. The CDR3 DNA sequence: TGTGCCAGCAGTGAGGGAGGCGTGACCCAGTACTTC. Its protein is CASSEGGVTQYF.

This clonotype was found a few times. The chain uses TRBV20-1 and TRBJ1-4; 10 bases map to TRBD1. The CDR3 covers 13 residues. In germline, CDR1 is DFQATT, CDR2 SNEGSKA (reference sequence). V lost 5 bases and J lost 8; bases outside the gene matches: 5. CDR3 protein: CSALTGGDEKLFF. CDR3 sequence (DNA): TGCAGTGCTCTGACAGGGGGCGACGAAAAACTGTTTTTT.

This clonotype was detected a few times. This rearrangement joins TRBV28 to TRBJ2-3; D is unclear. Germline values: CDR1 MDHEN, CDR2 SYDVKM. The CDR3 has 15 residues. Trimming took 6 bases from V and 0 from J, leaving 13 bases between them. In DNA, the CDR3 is TGTGCCAGCAGCCCGAGTGGGTCTAGCACAGATACGCAGTATTTT. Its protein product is CASSPSGSSTDTQYF.